Listed below are T cell receptor beta chains from one sample, sequenced in a study of control samples from healthy donors and cancer patients. Profiled with immunoSEQ multiplex PCR; TCRdb holds only in-frame clones, not every one. The sample holds roughly 370,000 clones, around 90% seen once. Sequenced material: PBMCs. Every receptor here comes from a middle-aged man with head and neck cancer. The CDR3 runs from the conserved cysteine through the conserved F or W. A D gene is named only where the DNA matches it firmly. Clone size is given for some rows only: seen once, a few or many times, or a class if the clone is expanded.

CASSRQGPYEQYF TGTGCCAGCAGCCGACAGGGGCCCTACGAGCAGTACTTC NA TRBV3-1/TRBV3-2 TRBD1 TRBJ2-7
CASSPRRGTNEKLFF TGTGCCAGCAGCCCCAGGAGGGGAACTAATGAAAAACTGTTTTTT NA TRBV11-1 NA TRBJ1-4
CASSLTVAGGQGTGELFF TGTGCCAGCAGCTTAACGGTGGCGGGTGGACAGGGGACCGGGGAGCTGTTTTTT few TRBV7-3 TRBD1 TRBJ2-2
CASSVGTSSDTQYF TGCGCCAGCAGCGTCGGGACTAGCTCAGATACGCAGTATTTT once TRBV5-1 TRBD2 TRBJ2-3
CASTPRQGDYEQYF TGTGCCAGCACCCCCAGACAGGGCGACTACGAGCAGTACTTC once TRBV6-2/TRBV6-3 TRBD1 TRBJ2-7
CSALANEQFF TGCAGTGCGCTAGCGAATGAGCAGTTCTTC NA TRBV20-1 NA TRBJ2-1
CAWSVASGRPDTQYF TGTGCCTGGAGTGTGGCTAGCGGGAGGCCAGATACGCAGTATTTT NA TRBV30 TRBD2 TRBJ2-3
CASSQWAETQYF TGTGCCAGCAGCCAGTGGGCAGAGACGCAGTATTTT NA TRBV3-1/TRBV3-2 NA TRBJ2-3
CASSSGLAPFF TGTGCCAGTAGCTCGGGACTAGCTCCGTTCTTC NA TRBV19 TRBD2 TRBJ2-1
CASSIEVGRIYEQYF TGTGCCAGTAGTATAGAAGTAGGCAGGATCTACGAGCAGTACTTC NA TRBV19 NA TRBJ2-7
CASSLGVGTEAFF TGCGCCAGCAGCTTAGGAGTCGGCACTGAAGCTTTCTTT once TRBV5-1 NA TRBJ1-1
CASSLGAGPGTGELFF TGTGCCAGCAGTTTGGGGGCAGGGCCAGGCACCGGGGAGCTGTTTTTT NA TRBV27 NA TRBJ2-2
CASEGWSGTEAFF TGTGCCAGTGAGGGTTGGAGCGGCACTGAAGCTTTCTTT NA TRBV19 NA TRBJ1-1
CASSLDSSSYNEQFF TGTGCCAGCAGCTTAGACAGTAGCTCCTACAATGAGCAGTTCTTC NA TRBV7-3 NA TRBJ2-1
CASSTDRTSEAFF TGTGCCAGTAGTACCGACAGGACATCTGAAGCTTTCTTT NA TRBV19 NA TRBJ1-1
CASSSGQGQTNEKLFF TGTGCCAGCTCATCGGGACAGGGCCAAACTAATGAAAAACTGTTTTTT NA TRBV18 TRBD1 TRBJ1-4
CASSYSITSSTDTQYF TGTGCCAGCAGTTACTCGATAACTAGCAGCACAGATACGCAGTATTTT NA TRBV6-5 NA TRBJ2-3
CASSPTQGARNGYTF TGTGCCAGCAGCCCGACGCAGGGGGCTAGGAATGGCTACACCTTC NA TRBV6-5 TRBD1 TRBJ1-2
CAWSVMGFLDGYTF TGTGCCTGGAGTGTAATGGGGTTCTTGGACGGCTACACCTTC NA TRBV30 NA TRBJ1-2
CATSDSAGNYGYTF TGTGCCACCAGTGATTCGGCAGGGAACTATGGCTACACCTTC NA TRBV24-1 NA TRBJ1-2
CASRDRGNEKLFF TGTGCCAGTAGGGACAGGGGGAATGAAAAACTGTTTTTT few TRBV19 TRBD1 TRBJ1-4
CASSLTEYQPQHF TGTGCCAGCAGTTTAACGGAGTATCAGCCCCAGCATTTT once TRBV28 NA TRBJ1-5
CAWSLRGNTEAFF TGTGCCTGGAGCCTCAGGGGGAACACTGAAGCTTTCTTT once TRBV30 NA TRBJ1-1
CASSRDVYEQYF TGTGCCAGCAGCCGGGACGTATACGAGCAGTACTTC once TRBV12-3/TRBV12-4 NA TRBJ2-7
CASSLGQGRETQYF TGTGCCAGCAGCTTGGGGCAGGGTAGAGAGACCCAGTACTTC once TRBV5-4 NA TRBJ2-5
CASSSGLAVAGSYNEQFF TGTGCCAGCAGCTCGGGACTAGCGGTGGCCGGGTCCTACAATGAGCAGTTCTTC NA TRBV13 TRBD2 TRBJ2-1
CASRDRGDYGYTF TGTGCCAGCAGGGACAGGGGAGATTATGGCTACACCTTC NA TRBV14 TRBD1 TRBJ1-2
CASSKSTGELFF TGTGCCAGCAGCAAGAGCACCGGGGAGCTGTTTTTT once TRBV7-3 NA TRBJ2-2
CASSLGTGVEAFF TGTGCCAGCAGCTTGGGGACAGGTGTTGAAGCTTTCTTT NA TRBV11-2 TRBD1 TRBJ1-1
CASSVVDDSRGFYNEQFF TGTGCCAGCAGCGTAGTGGATGACTCCCGGGGTTTTTACAATGAGCAGTTCTTC NA TRBV9 NA TRBJ2-1
CAWSREGETQYF TGTGCCTGGAGTCGAGAAGGGGAGACCCAGTACTTC once TRBV30 NA TRBJ2-5
CASTVTSEGTKQYF TGTGCCAGCACCGTTACTAGCGAGGGGACCAAGCAGTACTTC NA TRBV6-6 TRBD2 TRBJ2-7
CASSQVLSTGELFF TGTGCCAGCAGCCAAGTCTTGAGCACCGGGGAGCTGTTTTTT NA TRBV3-1/TRBV3-2 NA TRBJ2-2
CASSRRPQAGTGELFF TGTGCCAGCAGCCGAAGACCCCAGGCTGGGACCGGGGAGCTGTTTTTT NA TRBV7-3 NA TRBJ2-2
CASSNLQGTDNEQFF TGTGCCAGTAGTAACCTACAGGGGACGGACAATGAGCAGTTCTTC NA TRBV19 TRBD1 TRBJ2-1
CASTFSGQGPFDTGELFF TGTGCCAGCACCTTCAGTGGACAGGGACCCTTTGACACCGGGGAGCTGTTTTTT NA TRBV27 TRBD1 TRBJ2-2
CASSSRPVGGYEQYF TGTGCCAGCAGCTCAAGGCCGGTTGGTGGCTACGAGCAGTACTTC NA TRBV7-6 NA TRBJ2-7
CASSSNPAGEETQYF TGTGCCAGCAGCTCAAATCCCGCAGGGGAAGAGACCCAGTACTTC NA TRBV7-8 NA TRBJ2-5
CASSLIGQRLAGGRNEQFF TGTGCCAGCAGCTTAATCGGGCAAAGACTAGCGGGGGGGCGGAATGAGCAGTTCTTC NA TRBV7-2 TRBD2 TRBJ2-1
CASSPPGIGQPQHF TGTGCCAGCAGTCCCCCGGGTATCGGTCAGCCCCAGCATTTT NA TRBV6-6 NA TRBJ1-5